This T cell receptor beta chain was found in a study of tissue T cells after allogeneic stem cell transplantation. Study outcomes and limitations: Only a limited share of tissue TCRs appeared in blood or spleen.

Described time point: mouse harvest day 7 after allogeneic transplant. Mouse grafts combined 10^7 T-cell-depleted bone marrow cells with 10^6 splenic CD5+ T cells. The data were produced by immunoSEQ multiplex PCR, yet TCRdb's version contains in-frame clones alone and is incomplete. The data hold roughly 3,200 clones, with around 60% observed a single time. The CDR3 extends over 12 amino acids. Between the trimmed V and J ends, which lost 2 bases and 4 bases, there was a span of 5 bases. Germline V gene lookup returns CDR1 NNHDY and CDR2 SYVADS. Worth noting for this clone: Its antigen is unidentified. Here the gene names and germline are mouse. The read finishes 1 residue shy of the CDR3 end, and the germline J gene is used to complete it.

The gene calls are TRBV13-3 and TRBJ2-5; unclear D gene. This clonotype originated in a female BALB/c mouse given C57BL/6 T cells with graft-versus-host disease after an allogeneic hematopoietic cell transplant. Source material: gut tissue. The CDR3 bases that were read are TGTGCCAGCAGTGAGCAGGAAGACACCCAGTAC. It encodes CASSEQEDTQY. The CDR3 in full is CASSEQEDTQYF.